This T cell receptor (beta chain) was sequenced in a study of OX40 agonist ivuxolimab in advanced cancers. Whole-study context: Dose-escalation patients were diagnosed with hepatocellular carcinoma, melanoma, renal cell cancer or head and neck cancer. Checkpoint inhibitors had been given previously to 40% of patients. Study conclusions and caveats: Expanded clones belonging to CD8+ T cells outnumbered, on average, those of CD4+.

Sequencing was performed with immunoSEQ multiplex PCR; in TCRdb, only in-frame clones are kept and a portion is missing. The sample carries around 94,000 clones, under 95% recorded once. V was shortened by 6 bases and J by 1 base, with 15 bases between the two germline ends. The CDR3 has 15 amino acids. Germline V gives CDR1 SGHAT, CDR2 FQNNGV. This clone was seen a single time. Its antigen is as yet unknown. This receptor was obtained from an adult with an advanced solid tumor such as melanoma, head and neck, liver or kidney cancer. The chain joins TRBV11-2 to TRBJ1-1; D is possibly TRBD1 (5 bases). This specimen was CD4+ or CD8+ T cells sorted from blood, taken in a trial of the OX40 agonist ivuxolimab. In DNA form, the CDR3 reads TGTGCCAGCAGAAAGGGGTACGCAGGGAACACTGAAGCTTTCTTT. Translating it yields CASRKGYAGNTEAFF.